The text below deals with one T cell receptor (beta chain). This clone's antigen is unknown. Base qualities are missing; no much larger clone stands one base away. This sample was taken from a study of Ad26.COV2.S vaccination and SARS-CoV-2 variants (dated by TCRdb to the early 2020s). With respect to the entire study: Vaccine-arm donors came from COV1001, a multicentre, randomized, double-blind, placebo-controlled phase I-IIa trial of Ad26.COV2.S in healthy adults. A total of some 30 samples were included in the TCR-sequenced set, comprising 19 Ad26.COV2.S vaccine recipients, 5 placebo recipients and 8 SARS-CoV-2 convalescent individuals. The specificity and breadth of SARS-CoV-2-reactive T cell receptors after Ad26.COV2.S vaccination were assessed by TCRbeta repertoire sequencing. Ad26.COV2.S was administered intramuscularly at 5 x 10^10 or 1 x 10^11 viral particles, either as a single shot or as two shots given 56 days apart. Trial participants were randomized into five groups of five, in which low-dose or high-dose Ad26.COV2.S was given once or twice, or placebo was given on both occasions. Investigators did not know the trial group allocation while performing experiments and assessing outcomes. The investigation overall reported the following: Vaccine and placebo recipients had similar non-spike TCR breadth, a finding consistent with the vaccine containing only spike. Substantial breadth of spike-specific CD8+ and CD4+ T cell responses was reported after vaccination. According to the authors, total T cell responses may have been underestimated by the TCR breadth and depth analyses. Compared with placebo recipients, Ad26.COV2.S recipients showed higher spike-specific TCR breadth (P = 0.0014). The study lacked the statistical power to compare responses across vaccine doses or regimens.

The immunoSEQ Assay was the method used to sequence TCRbeta CDR3 regions. After extraction, genomic DNA underwent amplification by bias-controlled multiplex PCR, followed by high-throughput sequencing. Per the original workflow: Collapsing and filtering of sequences were performed to quantify the absolute abundance of each unique TCRbeta CDR3 region. T cell fraction was estimated by normalization of TCRbeta template counts to usable DNA, with usable DNA being measured through amplification of reference genes present in all nucleated cells. Repertoire TCRs were annotated as SARS-CoV-2-specific by exact matching of V gene, CDR3 amino acid sequence and J gene to a known reactive TCR set. The reference SARS-CoV-2 TCR set came from MIRA and was filtered for enrichment in COVID-19-positive ImmuneCODE repertoires, removing public or cross-reactive TCRs. Drawing on the MIRA antigens, annotated TCRs were analysed further at the level of specific ORF or position within ORF. Breadth was defined as the number of annotated unique rearrangements divided by the total number of unique productive rearrangements, and depth was defined as the summed frequency of the annotated unique rearrangements. TCR breadth was compared between groups using two-sided Wilcoxon rank-sum tests. The source is immuneACCESS, and TCRdb retained only in-frame sequences with V and J called. Part of the clones is not carried over; for the studies checked, unresolved V genes explain less than half of this, and the remainder is unexplained. V and J calls and clone size follow that table, whereas D and trimming were derived from the DNA. Counted in this sample were about 420,000 clones; approximately 90% of them appeared once. Roughly 4% of the sample belongs to the ten largest clones.

What the treatment or condition label conveys for this sample: some 20 received Ad26.COV2.S at low or high dose, single or two shots; about 5 received placebo; per-sample allocation not given. For vaccine and placebo recipients, the sequenced repertoires came from samples collected on day 63 after the first injection. In Cohort 1b, roughly 25 adults aged 18-55 years were enrolled at a single site in Boston, USA, between 29 July and 7 August 2020. Ad26.COV2.S was a replication-incompetent adenovirus type 26 vector expressing a prefusion-stabilized SARS-CoV-2 spike protein from the original Wuhan strain. The junction shows trimming of 7 bases on V and 2 bases on J, and the gene matches do not reach 9 bases of it. Taken from cysteine to phenylalanine, the CDR3 has 15 residues. The retained sequence is limited to the CDR3, 45 bases, with the frame set at the first base. The germline V gene (reference sequence) sets CDR1 to LNHDA and CDR2 to SQIVND.

Specimen: peripheral blood, collected in a trial of Ad26.COV2.S vaccine versus placebo. The sequence derives from a person aged 18-60 years who received the Ad26.COV2.S COVID-19 vaccine or a placebo. The chain is assembled from TRBV19 and TRBJ2-7, and 9 junctional nucleotides match TRBD1. This receptor has the CDR3 CASTPGTGRTYEQYF. The nucleotides read TGTGCCAGTACCCCAGGGACAGGGAGAACCTACGAGCAGTACTTC.